This is a list of T cell receptor beta chains from one sample in a study of Ad26.COV2.S vaccination and SARS-CoV-2 variants. Some clones are missing from TCRdb's copy, which holds only in-frame ones; the method was immunoSEQ multiplex PCR. The profile shows fewer than 500,000 clones, 90% of them singletons. This specimen consisted of peripheral blood, obtained in a trial of Ad26.COV2.S vaccine versus placebo. The receptors shown here come from a person between 18 and 60 years old who received the Ad26.COV2.S COVID-19 vaccine or a placebo. CDR3s include the opening cysteine and the closing phenylalanine or tryptophan. The D gene is left open where the match is weak. Size is omitted from some rows. Given values are once, few, many or a class for expanded clones.

V gene,J gene,CDR3 length,clone size,D gene,CDR3 protein,CDR3 DNA
TRBV5-8,TRBJ2-3,16,.,TRBD2,CASSLVAGLSTDTQYF,TGTGCCAGCAGCTTGGTGGCGGGACTAAGCACAGATACGCAGTATTTT
TRBV30,TRBJ1-3,14,.,TRBD1,CALDRGTAGNTIYF,TGTGCCTTAGACAGGGGGACGGCTGGAAACACCATATATTTT
TRBV9,TRBJ2-7,14,.,.,CASSRAGTPYEQYF,TGTGCCAGCAGCAGGGCTGGAACACCCTACGAGCAGTACTTC
TRBV30,TRBJ1-2,13,.,.,CAWSPDRNYGYTF,TGTGCCTGGAGCCCTGACCGAAACTATGGCTACACCTTC
TRBV7-2,TRBJ1-1,11,.,.,CASSLFGGAFF,TGTGCCAGCAGCCTATTCGGTGGGGCTTTCTTT
TRBV24-1,TRBJ1-4,15,.,.,CATKKHPIRREKLFF,TGTGCCACTAAAAAACACCCGATACGAAGGGAAAAACTGTTTTTT
TRBV20-1,TRBJ2-1,11,.,.,CSAPGGYEQFF,TGCAGTGCTCCAGGCGGGTATGAGCAGTTCTTC
TRBV28,TRBJ2-7,13,.,TRBD1,CASNRDSSYEQYF,TGTGCCAGCAACAGGGACAGTTCCTACGAGCAGTACTTC
TRBV30,TRBJ2-7,14,.,TRBD1,CAWSVRAGGYEQYF,TGTGCCTGGAGTGTAAGGGCAGGGGGCTACGAGCAGTACTTC
TRBV5-5,TRBJ2-1,14,.,TRBD1,CASSLIYRGDEQFF,TGTGCCAGCAGCTTGATTTACAGGGGCGATGAGCAGTTCTTC
TRBV4-3,TRBJ2-2,14,.,.,CASSVQLRTGELFF,TGCGCCAGCAGCGTACAGCTGCGGACCGGGGAGCTGTTTTTT
TRBV28,TRBJ1-3,15,once,.,CASSLGGLSGNTIYF,TGTGCCAGCAGTTTGGGGGGCCTCTCTGGAAACACCATATATTTT
TRBV6-5,TRBJ1-5,14,.,TRBD1,CASSYQGAFQPQHF,TGTGCCAGCAGTTACCAGGGGGCATTTCAGCCCCAGCATTTT
TRBV28,TRBJ1-3,16,.,.,CASSFQTANSGNTIYF,TGTGCCAGCAGTTTTCAGACCGCTAACTCTGGAAACACCATATATTTT
TRBV7-9,TRBJ2-3,14,.,TRBD2,CASSRRLAPDTQYF,TGTGCCAGCAGCCGACGACTAGCTCCAGATACGCAGTATTTT
TRBV3-1/TRBV3-2,TRBJ2-2,16,many,TRBD2,CASSPRVAGGLGELFF,TGTGCCAGCAGCCCCCGGGTAGCGGGAGGTTTGGGGGAGCTGTTTTTT
TRBV18,TRBJ2-1,15,.,.,CASSPDRSSYNEQFF,TGTGCCAGCTCACCAGACAGGAGCTCCTACAATGAGCAGTTCTTC
TRBV5-1,TRBJ2-7,15,.,TRBD1,CASSPGQGDIGEQYF,TGCGCCAGCAGCCCTGGACAGGGAGACATTGGGGAGCAGTACTTC
TRBV7-9,TRBJ2-1,14,.,.,CASSLPGYYNEQFF,TGTGCCAGCAGCTTACCGGGATACTACAATGAGCAGTTCTTC
TRBV28,TRBJ1-2,13,.,.,CASRQRGNGGYTF,TGTGCCAGCAGACAAAGGGGAAATGGAGGCTACACCTTT
TRBV7-9,TRBJ1-5,14,.,.,CASSPNREGQPQHF,TGTGCCAGCAGCCCAAACAGGGAGGGCCAGCCCCAGCATTTT
TRBV27,TRBJ2-5,11,.,.,CASRDKETQYF,TGTGCCAGCCGGGATAAAGAGACCCAGTACTTC
TRBV28,TRBJ1-4,17,.,.,CASSLFGRGAGGEKLFF,TGTGCCAGCAGTTTATTTGGTCGGGGGGCTGGCGGTGAAAAACTGTTTTTT
TRBV28,TRBJ2-7,16,few,.,CASSPTVGRRSYEQYF,TGTGCCAGCAGCCCGACGGTGGGGCGGCGCTCCTACGAGCAGTACTTC
TRBV7-2,TRBJ2-1,18,.,TRBD1,CASSLKPPVGGLDNEQFF,TGTGCCAGCAGCTTAAAGCCCCCGGTAGGGGGCCTTGACAATGAGCAGTTCTTC
TRBV28,TRBJ1-1,10,few,.,CATRERGAFF,TGTGCCACCCGCGAGAGGGGGGCTTTCTTT
TRBV5-1,TRBJ2-2,15,.,TRBD1,CASSSGTGGSGELFF,TGCGCCAGCAGCTCCGGGACAGGGGGTTCCGGGGAGCTGTTTTTT
TRBV3-1/TRBV3-2,TRBJ1-5,15,.,.,CASSQFPPGNQPQHF,TGTGCCAGCAGCCAATTTCCGCCTGGCAATCAGCCCCAGCATTTT
TRBV18,TRBJ2-2,16,.,TRBD2,CASSPGTSGFTGELFF,TGTGCCAGCTCACCTGGGACTAGCGGATTCACCGGGGAGCTGTTTTTT
TRBV28,TRBJ2-1,15,.,.,CASSLLAEIYNEQFF,TGTGCCAGCAGTTTATTAGCGGAAATCTACAATGAGCAGTTCTTC
TRBV14,TRBJ2-2,13,.,TRBD1,CASDRGRTGELFF,TGTGCCAGCGACAGGGGGCGGACCGGGGAGCTGTTTTTT
TRBV7-9,TRBJ2-4,14,.,.,CASSWDLIPDIQYF,TGTGCCAGCAGCTGGGACCTAATCCCGGACATTCAGTACTTC
TRBV14,TRBJ2-3,15,.,TRBD1,CASRRQGTSTDTQYF,TGTGCCAGCAGACGACAGGGAACAAGCACAGATACGCAGTATTTT
TRBV28,TRBJ2-1,12,.,.,CASSLLGLEQFF,TGTGCCAGCAGTTTGCTGGGACTTGAGCAGTTCTTC
TRBV27,TRBJ2-1,12,once,.,CASTGGSNEQFF,TGTGCCAGCACGGGGGGCAGCAATGAGCAGTTCTTC
TRBV4-2,TRBJ2-3,16,.,TRBD2,CASSQDTGLATDTQYF,TGTGCCAGCAGCCAAGATACGGGACTAGCGACAGATACGCAGTATTTT
TRBV27,TRBJ2-5,14,.,.,CASRSETHLGTQYF,TGTGCCAGCAGGAGTGAGACCCATCTTGGGACCCAGTACTTC
TRBV19,TRBJ2-4,15,.,.,CASSHGSEAKNIQYF,TGTGCCAGTAGTCATGGCAGCGAAGCCAAAAACATTCAGTACTTC
TRBV29-1,TRBJ2-7,11,once,.,CSVGETYEQYF,TGCAGCGTCGGAGAAACCTACGAGCAGTACTTC
TRBV28,TRBJ1-5,14,.,TRBD1,CASTGTGSNQPQHF,TGTGCCAGCACCGGGACAGGGAGCAATCAGCCCCAGCATTTT
TRBV18,TRBJ2-7,14,few,.,CASSPTGEGYEQYF,TGTGCCAGCTCACCGACAGGGGAGGGCTACGAGCAGTACTTC
TRBV29-1,TRBJ2-7,14,.,TRBD1,CSVAPRTGSYEQYF,TGCAGCGTTGCCCCCAGGACAGGGTCCTACGAGCAGTACTTC
TRBV6-6,TRBJ2-7,13,.,TRBD1,CATAGTGHYEQYF,TGTGCCACCGCCGGGACAGGGCACTACGAGCAGTACTTC
TRBV7-6,TRBJ2-5,17,.,.,CASSSRSRQARLETQYF,TGTGCCAGCAGCTCCCGAAGCCGACAGGCCCGTTTAGAGACCCAGTACTTC
TRBV15,TRBJ2-7,16,once,.,CATSRDLPGMGYEQYF,TGTGCCACCAGCAGAGATCTCCCGGGTATGGGCTACGAGCAGTACTTC
TRBV3-1/TRBV3-2,TRBJ2-7,16,.,.,CASSQECVGVPYEQYF,TGTGCCAGCAGCCAAGAGTGTGTTGGGGTACCCTACGAGCAGTACTTC
TRBV11-1,TRBJ2-1,15,.,.,CASSLSGGIYNEQFF,TGTGCCAGCAGCTTGAGCGGAGGCATATACAATGAGCAGTTCTTC
TRBV29-1,TRBJ2-1,15,.,.,CSVVGAEEHKNEQFF,TGCAGCGTTGTGGGGGCCGAAGAACATAAAAATGAGCAGTTCTTC
TRBV10-3,TRBJ1-1,14,.,TRBD1,CANSRDRVITEAFF,TGTGCCAATTCCCGGGACAGGGTCATCACTGAAGCTTTCTTT
TRBV2,TRBJ1-1,15,.,.,CASSEGRPMNTEAFF,TGTGCCAGCAGTGAAGGACGGCCCATGAACACTGAAGCTTTCTTT
TRBV6-2/TRBV6-3,TRBJ2-5,12,.,.,CASSTGGETQYF,TGTGCCAGCAGCACCGGGGGAGAGACCCAGTACTTC
TRBV28,TRBJ2-7,14,.,.,CASSQFLTGYEQYF,TGTGCCAGCAGCCAGTTCTTGACAGGCTACGAGCAGTACTTC
TRBV3-1/TRBV3-2,TRBJ2-7,14,.,.,CASSRGTVVYEQYF,TGTGCCAGCAGTCGCGGGACAGTGGTCTACGAGCAGTACTTC
TRBV7-3,TRBJ2-3,16,.,TRBD2,CASSSPLAGVSDTQYF,TGTGCCAGCAGCTCCCCCCTTGCGGGAGTCTCAGATACGCAGTATTTT
TRBV7-3,TRBJ2-1,18,once,.,CASSSTPTIANSLNEQFF,TGTGCCAGCAGCTCCACGCCTACTATAGCGAATAGTCTCAATGAGCAGTTCTTC
TRBV28,TRBJ2-2,18,.,.,CASSFYRARNVNTGELFF,TGTGCCAGCAGTTTCTACAGGGCACGGAACGTGAACACCGGGGAGCTGTTTTTT
TRBV10-3,TRBJ2-3,15,.,.,CAISAASARGDTQYF,TGTGCCATCAGTGCTGCTAGCGCCCGAGGGGATACGCAGTATTTT